A selection of T cell receptor beta chains follows, all from one sample in a study of tumor-infiltrating lymphocytes in primary liver carcinoma. TCRdb itself ran the multiplex PCR reads through MiXCR, one entry per CDR3 protein. The repertoire holds about 200,000 distinct CDR3 sequences, with approximately 64% as singletons. The source material was peripheral blood. These receptors were collected from a woman aged 55-69 years with primary liver carcinoma and hepatitis B virus infection. Each CDR3 is given with its conserved first and last residue. The D gene is left open where the match is weak. Some rows have no size entry. The others give once, few or many, or a class for an expanded clone.

>19|TRBJ1-5|many|.|TRBV4-2
CASSQTAGKQDSSNQPQHF
TGTGCCAGCAGCCAGACAGCTGGAAAACAGGATTCTAGCAATCAGCCCCAGCATTTT
>14|TRBJ2-5|.|.|TRBV4-3
CASSQEEYLETQYF
TGCGCCAGCAGCCAAGAGGAGTACTTGGAGACCCAGTACTTC
>14|TRBJ2-1|once|TRBD2|TRBV11-2
CDSSLLAGYNEQFF
TGTGACAGCAGCTTACTAGCGGGGTACAATGAGCAGTTCTTC
>14|TRBJ2-3|.|.|TRBV2
CASSVRARTDTQYF
TGTGCCAGCAGTGTCCGAGCGCGCACAGATACGCAGTATTTT
>17|TRBJ2-7|.|.|TRBV11-2
CTSSPPEGRVGNYEQYF
TGTACCAGTAGCCCCCCAGAGGGCAGGGTGGGGAACTACGAGCAGTACTTC
>12|TRBJ2-1|once|.|TRBV19
CVSSLLDNEQFF
TGTGTCAGTAGTTTATTAGACAATGAGCAGTTCTTC
>14|TRBJ1-1|.|TRBD1|TRBV6-5
CANSLGQEYSEAFF
TGTGCCAACAGCTTGGGACAGGAATACTCTGAAGCTTTCTTT
>13|TRBJ2-1|medium-sized|TRBD1|TRBV12-3/TRBV12-4
CASSLAQDRGQFF
TGTGCCAGCAGTTTAGCCCAGGACAGGGGGCAGTTCTTC
>14|TRBJ1-1|many|TRBD1|TRBV12-3/TRBV12-4
CASSTLGQGTEAFF
TGTGCCAGCAGTACCCTAGGACAGGGGACTGAAGCTTTCTTT
>13|TRBJ2-3|once|TRBD1|TRBV29-1
CSVDLQGVRTQYF
TGCAGCGTTGATTTACAGGGGGTTAGAACGCAGTATTTT
>14|TRBJ2-3|few|.|TRBV5-1
CASSSITGTPTQYF
TGCGCCAGCAGCTCAATTACCGGGACACCAACGCAGTATTTT
>17|TRBJ2-3|.|.|TRBV5-4
CASSSPLGALNTDTQYF
TGTGCCAGCAGCTCACCTCTAGGGGCTCTCAACACAGATACGCAGTATTTT
>14|TRBJ2-7|.|TRBD2|TRBV11-2
CASSFAGASYEKYF
TGTGCCAGCAGCTTTGCGGGAGCTAGTTACGAGAAGTACTTC
>17|TRBJ2-3|.|.|TRBV11-2
CANSLGGLTYTSDTQYF
TGTGCCAACAGCTTAGGGGGATTAACTTACACGTCAGATACGCAGTATTTT
>15|TRBJ1-1|few|TRBD1|TRBV28
CASSDPGTGFTEAFF
TGTGCCAGCAGCGATCCCGGGACAGGGTTCACTGAAGCTTTCTTT
>14|TRBJ2-7|.|TRBD2|TRBV4-1
CASSRWAGGYEQYF
TGCGCCAGCAGCAGGTGGGCGGGAGGCTACGAGCAGTACTTC
>14|TRBJ2-5|many|TRBD2|TRBV5-4
CASSLHTSEETQYF
TGTGCCAGCAGCTTACATACTAGCGAAGAGACCCAGTACTTC
>14|TRBJ1-1|.|TRBD1|TRBV28
CASSHRGVHTEAFF
TGTGCCAGCAGCCACAGGGGGGTCCACACTGAAGCTTTCTTT
>16|TRBJ1-1|once|.|TRBV7-9
CASSRGDIRSNTGAFF
TGTGCCAGCAGTCGGGGGGACATTCGGTCGAACACTGGAGCTTTCTTT
>13|TRBJ2-1|.|TRBD2|TRBV30
CAWSFGTRNEQFF
TGTGCCTGGAGCTTCGGGACTAGGAATGAGCAGTTCTTC
>14|TRBJ1-1|.|.|TRBV2
CASSQTGRHTEAFF
TGTGCCAGCAGCCAAACCGGGAGGCACACTGAAGCTTTCTTT
>15|TRBJ2-1|.|TRBD1|TRBV6-5
CASRQDRDSYNEQFF
TGTGCCAGCAGGCAGGACAGGGACTCCTACAATGAGCAGTTCTTC
>15|TRBJ1-5|few|.|TRBV11-2
CAGSLFGVSNQPQHF
TGTGCCGGCAGCTTATTTGGGGTCAGCAATCAGCCCCAACATTTT
>15|TRBJ1-1|many|.|TRBV5-5
CASSDITGAGFEAFF
TGTGCCAGCAGCGACATAACTGGGGCAGGGTTCGAAGCTTTCTTT
>15|TRBJ2-3|few|.|TRBV7-9
CASSPTWGGTDTQYF
TGTGCCAGCAGCCCCACCTGGGGGGGCACAGATACGCAGTATTTT
>16|TRBJ2-1|many|TRBD2|TRBV12-3/TRBV12-4
CASSFSGTSGDNEQFF
TGTGCCAGCAGTTTTTCAGGGACTAGCGGAGACAATGAGCAGTTCTTC
>14|TRBJ1-1|many|.|TRBV11-3
CASSDPNRMTEAFF
TGTGCCAGCAGCGATCCCAACCGGATGACTGAAGCTTTCTTT
>17|TRBJ2-3|many|TRBD2|TRBV4-1
CASSHGRLAVKSDTQYF
TGCGCCAGCAGCCATGGTCGACTAGCGGTAAAATCAGATACGCAGTATTTT
>15|TRBJ2-1|few|.|TRBV5-1
CASSLTASSYNEQFF
TGCGCCAGCAGCTTGACGGCAAGCTCCTACAATGAGCAGTTCTTC
>13|TRBJ2-7|.|.|TRBV11-2
CACSLTRFYEQYF
TGTGCCTGCAGCCTTACCAGGTTCTACGAGCAGTACTTC
>19|TRBJ2-2|.|TRBD2|TRBV4-2
CASSPRTSGSSWDIGELLF
TGTGCCAGCAGCCCACGGACTAGCGGGAGTAGCTGGGACATCGGGGAGCTGCTTTTT
>14|TRBJ2-2|.|.|TRBV29-1
CSIPEGANTGELFF
TGCAGCATCCCGGAGGGGGCCAACACCGGGGAGCTGTTTTTT
>13|TRBJ2-7|.|.|TRBV5-1
CASSPWGGDEQYF
TGCGCCAGCAGCCCGTGGGGTGGCGACGAGCAGTACTTC
>16|TRBJ2-5|.|TRBD2|TRBV7-9
CASSPRPAGDLGTQYF
TGTGCCAGCAGCCCTCGACCAGCGGGAGATTTGGGGACCCAGTACTTC
>12|TRBJ2-1|.|.|TRBV5-1
CASSLTAYEQFF
TGCGCCAGCAGCTTGACGGCCTATGAGCAGTTCTTC
>16|TRBJ2-2|.|.|TRBV4-1
CASTTSVGRTSGELFF
TGCGCCAGCACCACGTCGGTGGGGCGCACTTCCGGGGAGCTGTTTTTT
>11|TRBJ2-1|few|.|TRBV30
CAWRLTRGQFF
TGTGCCTGGAGACTGACTAGGGGGCAGTTCTTC
>14|TRBJ2-7|.|TRBD1|TRBV14
CACRPGQNSYEHYF
TGTGCCTGCCGACCGGGACAGAACTCCTACGAGCACTACTTC
>12|TRBJ1-5|.|.|TRBV28
CVSSNPNQPQHF
TGTGTCAGCAGTAACCCTAATCAGCCCCAGCATTTT
>15|TRBJ2-1|.|.|TRBV29-1
CSVVGVEGSYIEQFF
TGTAGCGTTGTGGGGGTCGAGGGCTCCTACATTGAGCAGTTCTTC
>13|TRBJ1-4|.|.|TRBV28
CASTTSPLLKLFF
TGTGCCAGCACAACAAGCCCGCTATTGAAACTGTTTTTT
>15|TRBJ2-3|many|TRBD2|TRBV6-1
CASSEVSGRFDTQYF
TGTGCCAGCAGTGAAGTTAGCGGGAGATTTGATACGCAGTATTTT
>15|TRBJ2-1|many|TRBD2|TRBV6-2/TRBV6-3
CASSSPGTSGTSQFF
TGTGCCAGCAGTTCGCCCGGGACTAGCGGGACTTCTCAATTCTTC
>16|TRBJ2-1|.|TRBD1|TRBV11-1
CASSNRGQGGANKQLF
TGTGCCAGCAGCAACCGAGGACAGGGGGGAGCCAATAAGCAGCTCTTC
>11|TRBJ2-7|many|.|TRBV10-2
CASSGPTSQYF
TGCGCCAGCAGCGGCCCTACGTCGCAGTACTTC
>14|TRBJ2-1|.|.|TRBV11-1
CAGSPSTHYNEQFF
TGTGCCGGCAGCCCGTCTACCCATTACAATGAGCAGTTCTTC
>17|TRBJ2-1|once|TRBD2|TRBV12-5
CASGLVGLAASYNKQFF
TGTGCTAGTGGTTTGGTAGGACTAGCGGCCTCCTACAATAAGCAGTTCTTC
>14|TRBJ1-1|.|.|TRBV11-2
CASSLMGRNTEAFF
TGTGCCAGCAGTTTAATGGGGAGGAACACTGAAGCTTTCTTT
>15|TRBJ2-5|.|.|TRBV28
CASSPWTAHQETQCF
TGTGCCAGCAGTCCCTGGACAGCACACCAAGAGACCCAGTGCTTC
>14|TRBJ2-1|few|TRBD2|TRBV6-5
CATTKLAGVNEQFF
TGTGCCACCACCAAACTAGCGGGAGTCAATGAGCAGTTCTTC
>11|TRBJ2-1|.|.|TRBV5-5
CACRRGEEQFF
TGTGCCTGCAGGAGGGGCGAGGAGCAGTTCTTC
>16|TRBJ2-3|.|TRBD2|TRBV11-2
CASSQGPTSVTDTQYF
TGTGCCAGTAGCCAAGGACCGACTAGCGTAACAGATACGCAGTATTTT
>11|TRBJ1-2|many|.|TRBV29-1
CSVRVSDGYTF
TGCAGCGTCAGGGTTTCTGATGGCTACACCTTC
>15|TRBJ2-7|.|.|TRBV11-2
CASSPGDKGNYEQYF
TGTGCCAGCAGCCCGGGGGACAAGGGAAACTACGAGCAGTACTTC
>13|TRBJ1-2|.|.|TRBV6-5
CASGLGLGGGYTF
TGTGCCAGCGGACTCGGACTGGGCGGGGGCTACACCTTC
>16|TRBJ2-3|.|TRBD1|TRBV7-9
CASCLVPGGITDTQYF
TGTGCCAGCTGCTTAGTCCCAGGGGGTATCACAGATACGCAGTATTTT
>16|TRBJ2-5|.|TRBD1|TRBV24-1
CATSTRPGQGQETQYF
TGTGCCACCAGTACACGCCCGGGACAGGGCCAAGAGACCCAGTACTTC
>11|TRBJ2-7|.|.|TRBV14
CASGHFYEQYF
TGTGCCAGCGGACATTTTTACGAGCAGTACTTC
>15|TRBJ1-2|medium-sized|TRBD1|TRBV29-1
CSVAVSGTGFYGYTF
TGCAGCGTCGCCGTCTCAGGGACAGGATTTTATGGCTACACCTTC
>13|TRBJ2-3|.|.|TRBV11-2
CASSLERIDMQYF
TGTGCCAGCAGCTTAGAACGGATAGATATGCAGTATTTT